This T cell receptor beta chain was profiled in a study of identical twins. Whole-study findings and limits: Surplus twin overlap in beta out-of-frame sequences was less pronounced.

The sample holds many counts of this clonotype. Its target is unknown. TCRdb ran MiXCR on the 5' RACE reads and lists one entry per CDR3 protein. The table includes about 700,000 distinct CDR3 sequences, around 5.7% detected once. V was pared by 1 base and J by 7 bases, with 2 bases of the junction left unmatched. The CDR3 covers 15 residues. Germline CDR1 and CDR2: SGHTA and FQGNSA. Sequencing input: naive T cells sorted from blood. The rearrangement joins TRBV7-2 to TRBJ1-6; 9 nucleotides line up with TRBD1. The receptor was derived from a man between 18 and 29 years old in good health. The CDR3 here is CASSLEGQGNSPLHF. In nucleotides, the CDR3 is TGTGCCAGCAGCTTAGAGGGACAGGGAAATTCACCCCTCCACTTT.